This T cell receptor beta chain was captured in a study of blood T cell repertoires in COVID-19. Study as a whole: COVID-19 samples from acute and convalescent phases originated in the United States, Italy and Spain. The analysed material was cDNA or gDNA that came from T cells, B-cell-depleted T cells, or PBMCs.

Methods used by the authors: Reference gene primer amplification gave nucleated cell count estimates. The repertoire was sequenced with immunoSEQ multiplex PCR; TCRdb's copy has only in-frame clones and lacks some. That table furnishes V, J and clone size, whereas the DNA furnished D and trimming. The table records about 190,000 clones, 90% of them present only once. The junction had 13 bases not matched to a gene; V was cut back by 1 base and J by 7 bases. CDR1 and CDR2 (germline): SGHAT, FQNNGV. The CDR3 is made up of 18 amino acids. The sequencing sample was made of peripheral blood. The rearrangement uses TRBV11-2 and TRBJ2-2, with 9 bases that match TRBD1. The origin of this receptor is a man aged 45-60 years with acute or convalescent COVID-19. The CDR3 loop reads CASSLVPPGTGSIGELFF. The CDR3 nucleotides are TGTGCCAGCAGCTTAGTGCCCCCCGGGACAGGGTCCATCGGGGAGCTGTTTTTT.